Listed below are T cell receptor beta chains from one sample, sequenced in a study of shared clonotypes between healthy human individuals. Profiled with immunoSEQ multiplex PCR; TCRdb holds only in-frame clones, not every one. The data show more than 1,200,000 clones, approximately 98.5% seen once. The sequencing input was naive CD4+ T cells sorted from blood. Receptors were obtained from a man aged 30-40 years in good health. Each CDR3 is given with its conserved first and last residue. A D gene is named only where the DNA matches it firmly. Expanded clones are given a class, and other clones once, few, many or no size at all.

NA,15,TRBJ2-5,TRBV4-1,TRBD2,TGCGCCAGCAGCCCGGGACTAGCGGGAGTAGAGACCCAGTACTTC,CASSPGLAGVETQYF
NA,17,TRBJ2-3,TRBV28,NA,TGTGCCAGCAGTTTATTTCCGAGGGGGGCGCAGACAGATACGCAGTATTTT,CASSLFPRGAQTDTQYF
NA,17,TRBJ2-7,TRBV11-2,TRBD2,TGTGCCAGCAGCTCCCTTAGCGGGAAACTAAGCTCCTACGAGCAGTACTTC,CASSSLSGKLSSYEQYF
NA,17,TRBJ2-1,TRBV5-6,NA,TGTGCCAGCAGCTTGAGACGAAAGGGAACGGCTCGGGGGGAGCAGTTCTTC,CASSLRRKGTARGEQFF
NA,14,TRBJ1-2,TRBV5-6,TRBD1,TGTGCCAGCAACCTAGACAGGGGAGAATATGGCTACACCTTC,CASNLDRGEYGYTF
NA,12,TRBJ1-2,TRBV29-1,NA,TGCAGCTCAAGACAGCCTCCATATGGCTACACCTTC,CSSRQPPYGYTF
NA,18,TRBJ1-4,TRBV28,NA,TGTGCCAGCAGTTTATTTCAAGTCGGGGGATCAACTAATGAAAAACTGTTTTTT,CASSLFQVGGSTNEKLFF
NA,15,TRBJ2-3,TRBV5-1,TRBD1,TGCGCCAGCAGCTTGTATCCAGGGGGCCGAGATACGCAGTATTTT,CASSLYPGGRDTQYF
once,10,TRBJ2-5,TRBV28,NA,TGTGCCACCACCCAAGAGACCCAGTACTTC,CATTQETQYF
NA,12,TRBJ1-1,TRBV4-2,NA,TGTGCCAGCAGCCAAGATGACAGGGAAGCTTTCTTT,CASSQDDREAFF
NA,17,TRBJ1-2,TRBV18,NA,TGTGCCAGCTCAACTGTGGACAGCCCTTCAGCTAACTATGGCTACACCTTC,CASSTVDSPSANYGYTF
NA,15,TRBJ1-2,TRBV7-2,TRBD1,TGTGCCAGCAGCTTAGGAAGCCAGGGGGCTAAAGGCTACACCTTC,CASSLGSQGAKGYTF
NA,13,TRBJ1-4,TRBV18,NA,TGTGCCAGCACCGGCGGGTTAGGAGAAAAACTGTTTTTT,CASTGGLGEKLFF
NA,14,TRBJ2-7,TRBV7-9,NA,TGTGCCAGCAGCTCCATAATCCCCCAAGACGAGCAGTACTTC,CASSSIIPQDEQYF
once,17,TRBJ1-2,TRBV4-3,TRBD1,TGCGCCAGCAGCCAAGGGATTGACGAGGGGGCAGGGTATGGCTACACCTTC,CASSQGIDEGAGYGYTF
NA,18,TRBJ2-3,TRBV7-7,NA,TGTGCTAGCAGCTTATTGCCTCACAGGGCACACAGCACAGATACGCAGTATTTT,CASSLLPHRAHSTDTQYF
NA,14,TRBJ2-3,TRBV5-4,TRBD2,TGTGCCAGCAGTTTTAGCGGGAGTGCAGATACGCAGTATTTT,CASSFSGSADTQYF
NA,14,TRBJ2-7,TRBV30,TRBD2,TGTGCCCGACGGGTGGGGGGGAGATCCTACGAGCAGTACTTC,CARRVGGRSYEQYF
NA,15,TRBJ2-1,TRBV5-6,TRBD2,TGTGCCAGCAGCCTAGCGGGAGAGCTGAACAATGAGCAGTTCTTC,CASSLAGELNNEQFF
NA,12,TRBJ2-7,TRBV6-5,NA,TGTGCCAGCAGCGCCAGGGGCTACGAGCAGTACTTC,CASSARGYEQYF
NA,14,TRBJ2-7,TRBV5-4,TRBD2,TGTGCCAGCAGCTTCGGGAGGGGATCCTACGAGCAGTACTTC,CASSFGRGSYEQYF
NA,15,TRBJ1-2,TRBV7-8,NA,TGTGCCAGCAGCTTCCCGCCCCCAGGTGGCCATGGCTACACCTTC,CASSFPPPGGHGYTF